The 27 T cell receptor beta chains below were found in one sample sequenced in a study of blood T cell repertoires in COVID-19. Libraries were prepared by immunoSEQ multiplex PCR; TCRdb keeps only in-frame clonotypes and omits some of them. This table holds about 78,000 clones, around 80% found once. The source material was peripheral blood. The origin of the receptors is a man aged 55 to 69 with active or convalescent COVID-19.

The chain joins TRBV18 to TRBJ2-5; D gene uncertain. CDR3 length: 13 amino acids. Looked up from germline, CDR1 is KGHSH and CDR2 is LQKENI. Trimming shortened V by 3 bases and J by 5 bases, and 10 bases separated the two germline ends. CDR3 sequence reads: CASSPLPLETQYF. The CDR3 nucleotides are TGTGCCAGCTCACCTCTACCTTTGGAGACCCAGTACTTC.

V usage is TRBV6-5 and J usage is TRBJ2-5; 8 bases map to TRBD2. The ends lost 6 bases at V and 4 bases at J; junction bases unmatched: 10. Germline V lookup: CDR1 MNHEY, CDR2 SVGAGI. The CDR3 has 15 residues. CDR3 region: CASSSLGGAGETQYF. The DNA for the CDR3 is TGTGCCAGCAGCTCCCTCGGGGGGGCCGGAGAGACCCAGTACTTC.

V is TRBV2 and J is TRBJ1-3, with D unresolved. Germline V lookup: CDR1 SNHLY, CDR2 FYNNEI. Trimming stripped 7 bases from V and 4 bases from J, with 8 bases between. The CDR3 length is 12 residues. As DNA, the CDR3 is TGTGCCAGCACAGGCGGGGGAAACACCATATATTTT. This translates into CASTGGGNTIYF. Filled out from reference TRBV2 and TRBJ1-3, the complete variable domain reads EPEVTQTPSHQVTQMGQEVILRCVPISNHLYFYWYRQILGQKVEFLVSFYNNEISEKSEIFDDQFSVERPDGSNFTLKIRSTKLEDSAMYFCASTGGGNTIYFGEGSWLTVV.

The CDR3 nucleotides read TGTGCCAGCAGTTACTCGGGACAGGTCAATCAGCCCCAGCATTTT. Its translation: CASSYSGQVNQPQHF. V gene TRBV6-5 combines with J gene TRBJ1-5; 8 bases are shared with TRBD1. The junction had 1 base not matched to a gene; V was cut back by 0 bases and J by 3 bases. Germline V gene data show CDR1 as MNHEY and CDR2 as SVGAGI. The CDR3 contains 15 residues.

This chain connects TRBV5-1 to TRBJ2-7; 9 bases fit TRBD1. The germline V gene has CDR1 SGHRS and CDR2 YFSETQ. The CDR3 contains 14 residues. The J segment lost 5 bases and the V segment lost 4 bases, leaving 7 bases of the junction unmatched. The DNA for the CDR3 is TGCGCCAGCAGCGCCCGGGACAGGGTCGACGAGCAGTACTTC. This sequence encodes CASSARDRVDEQYF.

The rearrangement uses TRBV11-2 and TRBJ1-1; D not resolved. The CDR3 extends over 13 amino acids. Germline V lookup: CDR1 SGHAT, CDR2 FQNNGV. Trimming took 1 base from V and 4 from J, leaving 7 bases between them. The CDR3 spells CASSLGEGTEAFF. In DNA form, the CDR3 reads TGTGCCAGCAGCTTAGGGGAGGGCACTGAAGCTTTCTTT.

The genes are TRBV7-6 and TRBJ1-3, with D tentatively TRBD1 (6 bases). The length of the CDR3 is 17 residues. Germline V CDR1 and CDR2: SGHVS, FNYEAQ. The germline V and J ends were trimmed by 5 bases and 0 bases, with 17 bases remaining between them. The CDR3 sequence: CASSPTGLIGSGNTIYF. Here the CDR3 DNA reads TGTGCCAGCAGCCCTACAGGGTTAATTGGCTCTGGAAACACCATATATTTT.

The chain has TRBV9 and TRBJ1-5; 8 positions match TRBD1. The CDR3 sequence is 16 residues long. Germline assignment: CDR1 SGDLS and CDR2 YYNGEE. J was trimmed by 4 bases and V by 3 bases; bases with no gene match: 9. Here the CDR3 DNA reads TGTGCCAGCAGCGCAGCTCCGACAGGGGTGAATCAGCCCCAGCATTTT. Translating gives CASSAAPTGVNQPQHF.

The V and J genes are TRBV7-9 and TRBJ1-4, with TRBD1 matching over 8 bases. Germline V gene lookup returns CDR1 SEHNR and CDR2 FQNEAQ (reference sequence). J lost 3 bases, V lost 4 bases, and 7 bases had no gene match. The CDR3 sequence is 16 residues long. CDR3 protein: CASSSGQGGSNEKLFF. In DNA, the CDR3 is TGTGCCAGCAGCTCCGGACAGGGCGGTTCTAATGAAAAACTGTTTTTT.

The chain recombines TRBV7-2 with TRBJ1-5; possibly TRBD1 for D (6 bases). V lost 4 bases and J 4 bases, leaving 14 bases between the germline ends. CDR1 and CDR2 from the germline V gene are SGHTA and FQGNSA. There are 15 residues in the CDR3. The DNA of the CDR3 is TGTGCCAGCAGCTCGGACCAGGGGCGGAATCAGCCCCAGCATTTT. Its translation: CASSSDQGRNQPQHF.

The CDR3 bases are TGTGCCAGCAGCCCCACTAGCGGGGGGGACCAGAAGACCCAGTACTTC. It encodes CASSPTSGGDQKTQYF. The chain combines TRBV5-4 with TRBJ2-5; 13 bases line up with TRBD2. Germline CDR1 SGHNT, CDR2 YYREEE (reference sequence). The CDR3 has 16 amino acids. The V and J ends lost 4 bases and 6 bases, in that order; junction bases with no gene match: 9.

This clone was seen once. One end of the junction does not line up with germline, which may come from a read error. This chain links TRBV29-1 with TRBJ2-3, with 8 positions matching TRBD2. CDR1 and CDR2 from the germline V gene are SQVTM and ANQGSEA. This CDR3 is built from 15 residues. Here the CDR3 DNA reads TGCAGCCTTGAGGTTAGCGGGGTGGTAGGAGATACGCAGTATTTT. This sequence encodes CSLEVSGVVGDTQYF.

The chain joins TRBV7-2 to TRBJ2-3; 7 nucleotides align to TRBD2. V shed 5 bases and J 5 bases; nucleotides not matched to a gene: 13. CDR3 length equals 16 residues. Germline V gene lookup returns CDR1 SGHTA and CDR2 FQGNSA. The chain's CDR3 is CASSLAVGGGGDTQYF. The CDR3 DNA reads TGTGCCAGCAGCCTCGCAGTGGGGGGGGGAGGAGATACGCAGTATTTT.

This clone was seen more than once but under ten times. The rearrangement uses TRBV7-2 and TRBJ1-2; no clear D. This CDR3 region has 13 residues. The germline CDR1 and CDR2 sequences are SGHTA and FQGNSA. Trimming removed 1 base from V and 2 bases from J, with 5 bases in between. The CDR3 region is CASSLGPNYGYTF. The CDR3 DNA follows: TGTGCCAGCAGCTTAGGGCCGAACTATGGCTACACCTTC.

The chain joins TRBV6-6 to TRBJ2-1; 9 bases map to TRBD1. CDR1 is MNHNY, CDR2 SVGAGI, per germline (reference sequence). The length of the CDR3 is 15 residues. V was pared by 6 bases and J by 2 bases, with 5 bases of the junction left unmatched. The CDR3 loop is CASREQGAAYNEQFF. The CDR3 DNA reads as TGTGCCAGCAGGGAACAGGGGGCGGCCTACAATGAGCAGTTCTTC.

The chain couples TRBV9 to TRBJ1-2; 7 positions match TRBD1. The CDR3 length is 16 residues. The J segment lost 2 bases and the V segment lost 0 bases, leaving 7 bases of the junction unmatched. Germline V gives CDR1 SGDLS, CDR2 YYNGEE. DNA of the CDR3: TGTGCCAGCAGCGTAGTGCCAGGGGGATCAAACTATGGCTACACCTTC. It is translated as CASSVVPGGSNYGYTF. The variable domain in full, with the rest retrieved from reference TRBV9 and TRBJ1-2, is DSGVTQTPKHLITATGQRVTLRCSPRSGDLSVYWYQQSLDQGLQFLIQYYNGEERAKGNILERFSAQQFPDLHSELNLSSLELGDSALYFCASSVVPGGSNYGYTFGSGTRLTVV.

This rearrangement joins TRBV5-1 to TRBJ2-3, with a possible D match to TRBD2 (7 bases). Trimming took 4 bases from V and 4 from J, leaving 19 bases between them. In germline, CDR1 is SGHRS, CDR2 YFSETQ. This CDR3 contains 16 residues. The CDR3 is CASSPLIGGAPDTQYF. The CDR3 DNA is TGCGCCAGCAGCCCCTTGATTGGGGGGGCCCCAGATACGCAGTATTTT.

The V call is TRBV28, the J call TRBJ1-2, with TRBD1 as a possible D gene (5 bases). Germline CDR1 and CDR2: MDHEN and SYDVKM. V lost 10 bases and J 0 bases, leaving 9 bases between the germline ends. This CDR3 spans 12 amino acids. The CDR3 is CATGSPNYGYTF. The CDR3 DNA follows: TGTGCCACAGGGTCCCCTAACTATGGCTACACCTTC.

V gene TRBV28 combines with J gene TRBJ2-7; 9 positions agree with TRBD1. Germline-derived CDR1 and CDR2 are MDHEN and SYDVKM. The ends lost 4 bases at V and 6 bases at J; junction bases unmatched: 7. The CDR3 length is 14 residues. CDR3 in amino acids: CASSSGQGPSEQYF. The DNA of the CDR3 is TGTGCCAGCAGTTCGGGACAGGGCCCTTCCGAGCAGTACTTC. The full variable domain, in which reference TRBV28 and TRBJ2-7 provide the parts outside the CDR3, is DVKVTQSSRYLVKRTGEKVFLECVQDMDHENMFWYRQDPGLGLRLIYFSYDVKMKEKGDIPEGYSVSREKKERFSLILESASTNQTSMYLCASSSGQGPSEQYFGPGTRLTVT.

This clone turned up a few times. The chain couples TRBV6-5 to TRBJ2-7; weak D call: TRBD1 (6 bases). CDR1 is MNHEY, CDR2 SVGAGI, per germline. The CDR3 covers 16 residues. The ends were cut back, 4 bases at V and 7 bases at J, with 23 bases in the middle. Written as DNA, the CDR3 is TGTGCCAGCAGTTCCAGACAGGCCTCCCCCACTTTGGAGCAGTACTTC. Its translation is CASSSRQASPTLEQYF.

The chain combines TRBV29-1 with TRBJ2-3, with TRBD2 as a possible D gene (7 bases). CDR3 length: 11 amino acids. CDR1 and CDR2 from the germline V gene are SQVTM and ANQGSEA. The CDR3: CSARGGDTQYF. The DNA of the CDR3 is TGCAGTGCTAGGGGGGGAGATACGCAGTATTTT.

This chain connects TRBV7-9 to TRBJ1-6; D gene ambiguous. Trimming removed 3 bases at V and 8 bases at J, with 14 bases between. CDR3 size: 15 residues. Per germline, CDR1 SEHNR and CDR2 FQNEAQ (reference sequence). The CDR3 loop reads CASSLERGRDSPLHF. The CDR3 DNA sequence: TGTGCCAGCAGCTTGGAGAGAGGGAGGGATTCACCCCTCCACTTT.

The chain employs TRBV10-3 and TRBJ1-1; D gene uncertain. Germline values: CDR1 ENHRY, CDR2 SYGVKD. The CDR3 runs to 14 residues. Trimming cost V 6 bases and J 4 bases, with 15 bases left between them. CDR3 amino acids: CAIRRTGEGTEAFF. The CDR3, as DNA: TGTGCCATCAGGAGGACCGGGGAAGGCACTGAAGCTTTCTTT.

V gene TRBV6-5 combines with J gene TRBJ1-2; D gene unclear. V was shortened by 2 bases and J by 4 bases, with 8 bases between the two germline ends. The CDR3 is made up of 13 amino acids. Looked up from germline, CDR1 is MNHEY and CDR2 is SVGAGI. The CDR3, as DNA: TGTGCCAGCAGTTACACAGCCTCCTATGGCTACACCTTC. Translated, it gives CASSYTASYGYTF.

The chain joins TRBV9 to TRBJ2-2; 8 positions match TRBD1. The length of the CDR3 is 17 residues. V shed 4 bases and J 3 bases; nucleotides not matched to a gene: 11. Germline V gene data show CDR1 as SGDLS and CDR2 as YYNGEE. The CDR3 reads CASSPQAGQGYTGELFF. For the CDR3, the DNA is TGTGCCAGCAGCCCCCAAGCTGGACAGGGCTACACCGGGGAGCTGTTTTTT.

Details on this clone: Sequence at one end of the junction differs from germline and may be a read error. V gene TRBV5-5 combines with J gene TRBJ2-2; D not certain. The CDR3 is made up of 14 amino acids. The germline V gene encodes CDR1 SGHKS and CDR2 YYEKEE (reference sequence). The DNA of the CDR3 is TGTGCCAGCACCTTGGCGATAGACACCGGGGAGCTGTTTTTT. This encodes CASTLAIDTGELFF.

The chain links TRBV11-3 to TRBJ2-1; 12 nucleotides line up with TRBD2. The CDR3 consists of 14 residues. Trimming at V came to 1 base and at J to 8 bases, leaving 0 bases not matched to a gene. Germline V gene lookup returns CDR1 SGHNT and CDR2 YENEEA. CDR3 DNA sequence: TGTGCCAGCAGCTTAGGACTAGCGGGGGATGAGCAGTTCTTC. It encodes CASSLGLAGDEQFF.